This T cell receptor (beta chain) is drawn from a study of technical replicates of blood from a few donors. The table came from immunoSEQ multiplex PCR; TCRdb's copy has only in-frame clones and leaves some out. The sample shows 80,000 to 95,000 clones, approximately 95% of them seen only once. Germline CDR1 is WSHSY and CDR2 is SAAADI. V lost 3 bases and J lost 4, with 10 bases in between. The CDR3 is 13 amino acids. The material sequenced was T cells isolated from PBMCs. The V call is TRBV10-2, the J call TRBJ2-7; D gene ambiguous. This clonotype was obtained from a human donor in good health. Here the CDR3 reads CASSDGQFYEQYF. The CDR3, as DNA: TGCGCCAGCAGTGATGGCCAGTTTTACGAGCAGTACTTC.